The TCR beta chain described here comes from a study of memory CD4+ T cells and cytomegalovirus serostatus. For the study at large: This sample comes from healthy Belgian adults, eight to ten CMV seropositive, 24 seronegative.

This table comes from immunoSEQ multiplex PCR, and its TCRdb copy is limited to in-frame clones, with some not included. Counted here are approximately 46,000 clones, around four fifths occurring once; the ten biggest clones make up approximately 0.61%. Single viable CD3+CD4+CD8-CD45RO+ cells were sorted as the memory CD4+ T cells. Donors' CMV status reflects serum IgG against pp150, pp28, p38, p52. Trimming left V 0 bases short and J 5 bases short, with 13 bases between. Germline V CDR1 and CDR2: MNHEY, SVGAGI. The CDR3 runs 16 residues. Sequences were obtained from memory CD4+ T cells from blood. The genes are TRBV6-5 and TRBJ1-4; D remains ambiguous. The origin of this receptor is an adult in good health and CMV-seronegative. CDR3 in amino acids: CASSYSMWTQNEKLFF. CDR3 DNA: TGTGCCAGCAGTTACTCGATGTGGACTCAAAATGAAAAACTGTTTTTT.